These T cell receptor beta chains were read from a single sample in a study of blood T cell repertoires in COVID-19. The assay was immunoSEQ multiplex PCR, and TCRdb's table has in-frame clones only and misses some. Among fewer than 60,000 clones listed, about 85% were seen once. The specimen was peripheral blood. Receptors were obtained from a man in his 70s with active COVID-19. Both conserved end residues are trimmed from each CDR3. Each record gives: clone size, V gene, CDR3 protein. Where a row states a size, it is once, few, many or the class of an expanded clone; other rows omit it.

>.|TRBV5-1
ASSPMGQGAGGYT
>.|TRBV28
ASSISRTGGTEAF
>.|TRBV6-6
ASSYKGAPYEQY
>.|TRBV6-5
ASSYSEGQRIYGYT
>.|TRBV7-3
ASSETREQPQH
>.|TRBV2
ASSLLYEQY
>.|TRBV30
AWSTQGVNQPQH
>.|TRBV7-7
ASSYIGGEFRDRGSADTQY
>.|TRBV5-1
ASSLARGGTTRLANTGELF
>.|TRBV9
ASSAEAQGNEKLF
>.|TRBV5-1
ASSLALGAYEQY
>.|TRBV6-1
ASSDTGTSAPGTQY
>.|TRBV9
ASSPTLYRNTEAF
>.|TRBV7-9
ASSLSFVTDNYGYT
>.|TRBV7-2
ASSRDSLGPQDGYT
>.|TRBV5-1
ASSVGRARGTDTQY
>.|TRBV6-2/TRBV6-3
ASSYSTVSYEQY
>once|TRBV4-3
ASSQGTGPGNTIY
>once|TRBV5-1
ASSLGGTGNTEAF
>.|TRBV3-1/TRBV3-2
ASSQDSGGNQPQH
>.|TRBV19
ASSIGRRNEKLF
>once|TRBV10-1
ASSGPGPGLVEKLF
>.|TRBV9
ASSATLGLAGGLGETQY
>.|TRBV5-5
ASSFTGPNTEAF
>.|TRBV28
ALGTGGGTGELF
>once|TRBV6-4
ASTETAEKLF
>.|TRBV7-9
ASSLEPLAGGHNEQF
>.|TRBV6-5
ASSYSVGVYNEQF
>.|TRBV7-2
ASRRTGLETQY
>.|TRBV27
ASSLSLTGVYEQY
>.|TRBV18
ASSASDGNSPLH
>once|TRBV19
ASTTGERSNQPQH
>.|TRBV7-2
ASSPATTDTQY
>.|TRBV27
ASSLSKGGGTDTQY
>.|TRBV18
ASSPFGGGYEQY
>.|TRBV9
ASSVGGTGVTEQY
>.|TRBV18
ASSPDRVNTDTQY
>.|TRBV11-3
ASSSDRGNTGELF
>once|TRBV5-4
ASSGPGTGANNEQF
>once|TRBV29-1
SVRGDGYGYT
>.|TRBV7-2
ASSLWTANSNQPQH
>few|TRBV27
ASSLDGSYYGYT
>.|TRBV7-9
ASSLTPNSPLH
>.|TRBV30
AWSVSGQGGIQY
>.|TRBV3-1/TRBV3-2
ASSPQVSDTQY
>.|TRBV5-1
ASSLGQGGRSSQAF
>.|TRBV7-6
ASSPAGASTGELF